The rows below give T cell receptor beta chains drawn from one sample of a study of PD-1 blockade in classical Hodgkin lymphoma. Sequencing was performed with immunoSEQ multiplex PCR; in TCRdb, only in-frame clones are kept and a portion is missing. The sample lists 130,000 to 150,000 clones, around four fifths seen once, with 9.2% in the top ten. The material sequenced was peripheral blood mononuclear cells (PBMCs), taken before the second cycle of nivolumab. The receptors were gathered from a human donor with classical Hodgkin lymphoma. CDR3s include the opening cysteine and the closing phenylalanine or tryptophan. A D gene is named only where the DNA matches it firmly. The size field is filled for only some rows; it gives once, few, many or a size class.

v_call,d_call,j_call,clone_size,cdr3_aa,cdr3_nt
TRBV7-9,TRBD1,TRBJ2-1,-,CASSPRTGISYNEQFF,TGTGCCAGCAGCCCAAGGACAGGAATTTCCTACAATGAGCAGTTCTTC
TRBV4-1,TRBD1,TRBJ2-5,-,CASSQEDRGGQETQYF,TGCGCCAGCAGCCAAGAGGACAGGGGAGGGCAAGAGACCCAGTACTTC
TRBV2,TRBD2,TRBJ2-7,-,CASSAIGTSGRRWEQYF,TGTGCCAGCAGTGCAATTGGCACTAGCGGGAGACGATGGGAGCAGTACTTC
TRBV6-4,-,TRBJ2-1,few,CASSDSVGNKFF,TGTGCCAGCAGTGACTCTGTGGGAAACAAGTTCTTC
TRBV11-2,-,TRBJ1-2,-,CASSLGQNYGYTF,TGTGCCAGCAGCTTAGGACAGAACTATGGCTACACCTTC
TRBV9,-,TRBJ2-2,-,CASSGRQNTGELFF,TGTGCCAGCAGCGGCCGACAGAACACCGGGGAGCTGTTTTTT
TRBV5-4,TRBD2,TRBJ2-3,-,CASSYGTSSTDTQYF,TGTGCCAGCAGCTATGGGACTAGCAGCACAGATACGCAGTATTTT
TRBV6-5,-,TRBJ1-5,-,CASSYDSSPGQPQHF,TGTGCCAGCAGTTACGACTCCAGCCCAGGTCAGCCCCAGCATTTT
TRBV29-1,TRBD2,TRBJ2-3,many,CSVEGWLAGGPGDTQYF,TGCAGCGTTGAAGGGTGGCTAGCGGGAGGGCCCGGAGATACGCAGTATTTT
TRBV5-1,TRBD2,TRBJ2-2,few,CASSFGLAGGGELFF,TGCGCCAGCAGCTTCGGACTAGCGGGAGGAGGGGAGCTGTTTTTT
TRBV5-6,-,TRBJ1-1,-,CASSLGLQGRMNTEAFF,TGTGCCAGCAGCTTGGGATTGCAAGGTCGAATGAACACTGAAGCTTTCTTT
TRBV25-1,-,TRBJ1-2,-,CASSESGSNYGYTF,TGTGCCAGCAGTGAATCGGGGTCCAACTATGGCTACACCTTC
TRBV15,-,TRBJ1-1,-,CATSSQGNTEAFF,TGTGCCACCAGCAGCCAGGGAAACACTGAAGCTTTCTTT
TRBV7-2,-,TRBJ1-6,-,CASSVQGFGYSPLHF,TGTGCCAGCAGCGTACAGGGTTTTGGGTATTCACCCCTCCACTTT
TRBV7-2,TRBD2,TRBJ2-7,-,CASSLPSGREYF,TGTGCCAGCAGCTTACCTAGCGGGAGGGAATACTTC
TRBV5-5,-,TRBJ1-5,-,CASSFGRFGHQPQHF,TGTGCCAGCAGCTTTGGGCGGTTTGGACATCAGCCCCAGCATTTT
TRBV5-8,TRBD2,TRBJ2-1,once,CASSGGRASEQFF,TGTGCCAGCTCTGGGGGGAGGGCCTCTGAGCAGTTCTTC
TRBV30,TRBD1,TRBJ2-3,-,CAWGDRGPDTQYF,TGTGCCTGGGGGGACAGGGGGCCAGATACGCAGTATTTT
TRBV11-3,-,TRBJ2-3,-,CASSPHQGTDTQYF,TGTGCCAGCAGCCCCCACCAGGGAACAGATACGCAGTATTTT
TRBV30,TRBD2,TRBJ2-1,-,CAWSVPWTSGRARIEQFF,TGTGCCTGGAGTGTACCCTGGACTAGCGGGAGGGCGCGGATTGAGCAGTTCTTC
TRBV11-2,-,TRBJ1-2,-,CASSWTSGTEYGYTF,TGTGCCAGCAGCTGGACATCCGGGACGGAATATGGCTACACCTTC
TRBV10-3,TRBD1,TRBJ2-2,once,CAISDRDRAGGELFF,TGTGCCATCAGTGACCGGGACAGGGCCGGCGGGGAGCTGTTTTTT
TRBV5-1,-,TRBJ2-3,few,CASAFLQGHGNTQYF,TGCGCCAGCGCATTCTTACAGGGCCACGGGAATACGCAGTATTTT
TRBV18,-,TRBJ1-1,-,CASSPRGQGITEAFF,TGTGCCAGCTCACCACGAGGCCAGGGGATCACTGAAGCTTTCTTT
TRBV5-1,-,TRBJ2-7,-,CASSLIRGAYEQYF,TGCGCCAGCAGCTTGATCAGGGGGGCCTACGAGCAGTACTTC
TRBV7-3,TRBD1,TRBJ2-7,-,CASSRGQGDYEQYF,TGTGCCAGCAGCAGAGGACAGGGGGATTACGAGCAGTACTTC
TRBV5-4,TRBD2,TRBJ2-7,-,CASSFTSGGLYEQYF,TGTGCCAGCAGCTTTACTAGCGGGGGCCTCTACGAGCAGTACTTC
TRBV29-1,TRBD1,TRBJ2-1,-,CSVEDQGTGGWNNEQFF,TGCAGCGTTGAAGATCAGGGGACAGGGGGCTGGAACAATGAGCAGTTCTTC
TRBV6-1,-,TRBJ2-2,-,CASSARGPLSGELFF,TGTGCCAGCAGTGCTAGGGGACCTTTATCCGGGGAGCTGTTTTTT
TRBV4-1,-,TRBJ1-1,-,CASSQERGGAEAFF,TGCGCCAGCAGCCAAGAAAGGGGAGGCGCTGAAGCTTTCTTT
TRBV10-3,-,TRBJ1-4,once,CAISESAPEVTNEKLFF,TGTGCCATCAGTGAGTCGGCTCCGGAGGTAACTAATGAAAAACTGTTTTTT
TRBV14,TRBD1,TRBJ2-3,-,CASSQGTGRKDTQYF,TGTGCCAGCAGCCAAGGGACAGGGAGGAAAGATACGCAGTATTTT
TRBV7-9,-,TRBJ2-7,-,CASSPMALSYEQYF,TGTGCCAGCAGCCCCATGGCCCTTTCTTACGAGCAGTACTTC
TRBV10-3,-,TRBJ1-4,once,CAIARGAGSEKLFF,TGTGCCATCGCGAGGGGGGCAGGGAGTGAAAAACTGTTTTTT
TRBV7-3,-,TRBJ2-7,-,CASSLKPGNYEQYF,TGTGCCAGCAGCTTAAAACCAGGGAACTACGAGCAGTACTTC
TRBV19,-,TRBJ1-1,-,CASGHPGDSLNTEAFF,TGTGCCAGTGGCCACCCGGGGGATTCGTTGAACACTGAAGCTTTCTTT
TRBV7-2,-,TRBJ2-3,-,CASSLGTVPDTQYF,TGTGCCAGCAGCTTAGGGACTGTTCCCGATACGCAGTATTTT
TRBV13,-,TRBJ1-2,-,CASSFSPDSHNYGYTF,TGTGCCAGCAGCTTTTCGCCTGACAGCCATAACTATGGCTACACCTTC
TRBV5-1,TRBD1,TRBJ1-2,-,CASSPRTGGNYGYTF,TGCGCCAGCAGCCCTCGGACAGGGGGTAACTATGGCTACACCTTC
TRBV19,-,TRBJ2-1,-,CASSTTNTAYNEQFF,TGTGCCAGTAGTACTACAAATACGGCGTACAATGAGCAGTTCTTC
TRBV2,TRBD1,TRBJ1-6,few,CASIPWDRGSPLHF,TGTGCCAGCATTCCGTGGGACAGGGGTTCACCCCTCCACTTT
TRBV28,-,TRBJ1-2,-,CASSPPGGLIYGYTF,TGTGCCAGCAGTCCACCCGGGGGGCTAATCTATGGCTACACCTTC
TRBV5-1,-,TRBJ2-7,once,CASAWPNLTGAKDEQYF,TGCGCCAGCGCCTGGCCCAACCTTACAGGTGCCAAAGACGAGCAGTACTTC
TRBV7-2,-,TRBJ2-5,few,CASSLADQETQYF,TGTGCCAGCAGCTTAGCGGACCAAGAGACCCAGTACTTC
TRBV5-4,-,TRBJ1-1,-,CASSSRGSMNTEAFF,TGTGCCAGCAGCTCGAGGGGGTCGATGAACACTGAAGCTTTCTTT
TRBV9,-,TRBJ2-7,-,CASSVRAGSYEQYF,TGTGCCAGCAGCGTTAGGGCGGGGTCCTACGAGCAGTACTTC
TRBV7-2,-,TRBJ2-1,-,CASSPIPRGIYNEQFF,TGTGCCAGCAGCCCGATCCCTAGGGGGATATACAATGAGCAGTTCTTC
TRBV4-1,TRBD2,TRBJ2-3,few,CASSQKTSGGRSLGTDTQYF,TGCGCCAGCAGCCAAAAGACTAGCGGGGGGCGCTCTCTGGGCACAGATACGCAGTATTTT
TRBV5-1,-,TRBJ1-3,-,CASSPVADAGNTIYF,TGCGCCAGCAGTCCGGTTGCGGATGCTGGAAACACCATATATTTT
TRBV5-8,TRBD1,TRBJ2-1,-,CASSLGTGGSGSSYNEQFF,TGTGCCAGCAGCCTTGGTACAGGGGGCAGCGGCAGCTCCTACAATGAGCAGTTCTTC
TRBV5-4,-,TRBJ2-6,-,CASSLAASGANVLTF,TGTGCCAGCAGCTTGGCCGCGTCTGGGGCCAACGTCCTGACTTTC
TRBV6-6,-,TRBJ1-1,-,CASSYSIGEGNAEAFF,TGTGCCAGCAGTTACTCGATAGGGGAGGGGAACGCTGAAGCTTTCTTT
TRBV5-6,-,TRBJ2-5,-,CASGFGSKWRETQYF,TGTGCCAGCGGCTTCGGGTCAAAATGGAGAGAGACCCAGTACTTC